The 9 T cell receptor beta chains reported below all come from one sample, sequenced in a study of identifying expanded T cells in peripheral blood. TCRdb's table, derived via immunoSEQ multiplex PCR, lists solely in-frame clones and lacks some. The table has about 78,000 clones, about 83% seen once. Material for sequencing was blood. The receptors stem from a person between 18 and 75 years old in good health.

This chain links TRBV7-2 with TRBJ2-3; D remains unclear. This CDR3 has 13 amino acids. Germline CDR1 reads SGHTA; CDR2 reads FQGNSA. The V gene lost 4 bases and the J gene lost 5 bases, with 10 bases spanning the gap. The DNA for the CDR3 is TGTGCCAGCAGCTCCCTATGGGGAGATACGCAGTATTTT. Its protein product is CASSSLWGDTQYF.

The chain links TRBV19 to TRBJ2-5; 9 bases are shared with TRBD2. Germline V gene lookup returns CDR1 LNHDA and CDR2 SQIVND (reference sequence). The CDR3 is made up of 15 amino acids. V shed 2 bases, J shed 1 base, and the junction held 2 bases outside the gene matches. CDR3 loop: CASSILAGVQETQYF. CDR3 in DNA: TGTGCCAGTAGTATATTAGCGGGAGTCCAAGAGACCCAGTACTTC.

The rearrangement uses TRBV29-1 and TRBJ2-7, with TRBD2 matching 11 bases. V was pared by 3 bases and J by 6 bases, with 7 bases of the junction left unmatched. There are 14 residues in the CDR3. Looked up from germline, CDR1 is SQVTM and CDR2 is ANQGSEA. The CDR3 spells CSVDTSGSLSEQYF. CDR3 coding DNA: TGCAGCGTTGATACTAGCGGGAGCCTGAGCGAGCAGTACTTC.

The chain recombines TRBV30 with TRBJ1-5; 8 positions agree with TRBD1. The CDR3 covers 13 residues. V was clipped by 5 bases and J by 6 bases; unmatched bases: 6. The germline gives CDR1 GTSNPN, CDR2 SVGIG (reference sequence). In DNA, the CDR3 is TGTGCCTGGGGACAGGGAAGAGCTCAGCCCCAGCATTTT. Its protein product is CAWGQGRAQPQHF. The whole variable domain, filled in from reference TRBV30 and TRBJ1-5, reads SQTIHQWPATLVQPVGSPLSLECTVEGTSNPNLYWYRQAAGRGLQLLFYSVGIGQISSEVPQNLSASRPQDRQFILSSKKLLLSDSGFYLCAWGQGRAQPQHFGDGTRLSIL.

This chain uses TRBV11-2 with TRBJ1-2; D is unresolved. Trimming took off 1 base at V and 2 bases at J, with 5 bases between the two ends. The V gene's germline CDR1 is SGHAT and CDR2 FQNNGV. CDR3 length: 13 residues. The CDR3 is CASSLAPNYGYTF. DNA for the CDR3: TGTGCCAGCAGCTTAGCACCGAACTATGGCTACACCTTC.

This clone is a singleton in its sample. The chain couples TRBV7-2 to TRBJ2-2; 14 bases match TRBD2. The CDR3 has 17 residues. Per the germline V gene, CDR1 is SGHTA and CDR2 is FQGNSA. V trimming: 6 bases; J trimming: 3 bases; junction bases outside the gene matches: 6. The CDR3 here is CASRGLAGDSYTGELFF. The CDR3 region has the DNA TGTGCCAGCAGGGGACTAGCGGGGGATTCATACACCGGGGAGCTGTTTTTT.

The chain is built from TRBV7-2 and TRBJ1-1, with D possibly matching TRBD1 (6 bases). The CDR3 runs 13 residues. V dropped 6 bases and J dropped 1 base, with 9 bases sitting between them. Germline V gives CDR1 SGHTA, CDR2 FQGNSA. CDR3 sequence (DNA): TGTGCCAGCAGTTGGGGGGCGAACACTGAAGCTTTCTTT. Translation gives CASSWGANTEAFF.

This chain links TRBV18 with TRBJ1-3; 12 nucleotides line up with TRBD1. V shed 3 bases and J 2 bases; nucleotides not matched to a gene: 2. This CDR3 is built from 16 residues. Germline V gene lookup returns CDR1 KGHSH and CDR2 LQKENI. The chain's CDR3 is CASSPWDRGPGNTIYF. The CDR3 DNA is TGTGCCAGCTCACCTTGGGACAGGGGGCCTGGAAACACCATATATTTT.

The rearrangement uses TRBV6-5 and TRBJ1-2, with D maybe TRBD1 (5 bases). Germline CDR1 MNHEY, CDR2 SVGAGI. The CDR3 spans 15 residues. The V and J ends lost 6 bases and 2 bases respectively, with 16 bases between them. The CDR3 is CASRKSGPDNYGYTF. CDR3 coding DNA: TGTGCCAGCAGAAAATCGGGGCCCGACAACTATGGCTACACCTTC.